This entry lists 24 T cell receptor beta chains sequenced from one sample in a study of response to subunit inactivated influenza vaccine. TCRdb called the RT-PCR reads again in MiXCR, with one record for every CDR3 protein. The table records about 650,000 distinct CDR3 sequences, roughly 15% of them present only once. The sample consisted of PBMCs from blood, taken 14 to 15 days before vaccination. The source of these receptors is a man over 45 who received an inactivated influenza vaccine.

In its sample, this clonotype was seen a few times. The rearrangement links TRBV20-1 to TRBJ2-7; D not resolved. V lost 3 bases to trimming and J lost 2 bases, with 5 bases between them. The germline gives CDR1 DFQATT, CDR2 SNEGSKA (reference sequence). The CDR3 runs 11 residues. This chain's CDR3 is CSASGTYEQYF. The CDR3 coding sequence is TGCAGTGCTAGTGGCACCTACGAGCAGTACTTC.

The chain recombines TRBV20-1 with TRBJ1-6; perhaps TRBD1 as D (5 bases). This CDR3 is 11 amino acids long. Per germline, CDR1 DFQATT and CDR2 SNEGSKA (reference sequence). Trimming removed 3 bases at V and 11 bases at J, with 8 bases between. CDR3 coding DNA: TGCAGTGCTAGGGGGGAGGCACCCCTCCACTTT. It translates to CSARGEAPLHF.

The sample holds a few counts of this clonotype. The rearrangement uses TRBV11-2 and TRBJ1-2, with D possibly matching TRBD1 (5 bases). Trimming removed 6 bases from V and 2 bases from J, with 16 bases in between. From germline, CDR1 is SGHAT and CDR2 FQNNGV. The CDR3 extends over 15 amino acids. The CDR3 coding sequence is TGTGCCAGCAGGGGACTTCGGGAGCGAAACTATGGCTACACCTTC. Protein product: CASRGLRERNYGYTF.

This chain connects TRBV6-1 to TRBJ2-7; TRBD1 might be the D (6 bases). Germline V gene data show CDR1 as MNHNS and CDR2 as SASEGT. Trimming shortened V by 0 bases and J by 2 bases, and 14 bases separated the two germline ends. This CDR3 comprises 16 residues. The CDR3 nucleotides read TGTGCCAGCAGTGAAGCGCTGGCAGGGGCTACCTACGAGCAGTACTTC. It specifies CASSEALAGATYEQYF.

This clonotype was seen a handful of times. The genes are TRBV20-1 and TRBJ2-7; unclear D gene. From germline, CDR1 is DFQATT and CDR2 SNEGSKA (reference sequence). The V and J ends lost 3 bases and 0 bases respectively, with 12 bases between them. There are 14 residues in the CDR3. In DNA form, the CDR3 reads TGCAGTGCTAGGGCCCTACCAAGCTCCTACGAGCAGTACTTC. Protein: CSARALPSSYEQYF.

The chain combines TRBV6-5 with TRBJ2-1; TRBD2 agrees at 10 bases. Trimming at V came to 2 bases and at J to 3 bases, leaving 1 base not matched to a gene. Germline V gene data show CDR1 as MNHEY and CDR2 as SVGAGI. The CDR3 extends over 15 amino acids. The CDR3: CASSYTSGDYNEQFF. CDR3 coding DNA: TGTGCCAGCAGTTACACTAGCGGGGACTACAATGAGCAGTTCTTC.

Only a few counts were recorded for this clonotype. The chain joins TRBV4-3 to TRBJ1-6; no firm D call. V was clipped by 0 bases and J by 0 bases, with 6 bases between them. The CDR3 loop spans 16 amino acids. Germline-derived CDR1 and CDR2 are LGHNA and YSLEER. CDR3 amino acids: CASSQDVPSYNSPLHF. The DNA for the CDR3 is TGCGCCAGCAGCCAAGATGTGCCCTCCTATAATTCACCCCTCCACTTT.

This clonotype was counted a few times. The chain employs TRBV20-1 and TRBJ2-2; D gene unclear. This CDR3 contains 13 residues. Germline assignment: CDR1 DFQATT and CDR2 SNEGSKA (reference sequence). The V gene lost 2 bases and the J gene lost 1 base, with 5 bases spanning the gap. CDR3 in DNA: TGCAGTGCTAGAATACTGAACACCGGGGAGCTGTTTTTT. Amino acid sequence: CSARILNTGELFF.

The table lists this clonotype with a few counts. The gene calls are TRBV5-6 and TRBJ1-1; 7 nucleotides align to TRBD1. CDR1 and CDR2 (germline): SGHDT, YYEEEE. J was trimmed by 4 bases and V by 2 bases; bases with no gene match: 8. The length of the CDR3 is 15 residues. The CDR3 sequence: CASSLNRGSGTEAFF. DNA for the CDR3: TGTGCCAGCAGCTTAAACAGGGGTTCGGGCACTGAAGCTTTCTTT.

This rearrangement joins TRBV19 to TRBJ1-1, with TRBD1 as a possible D gene (5 bases). Germline-derived CDR1 and CDR2 are LNHDA and SQIVND (reference sequence). Deletions cut 3 bases from V and 3 bases from J, with 11 bases between. This CDR3 is 14 amino acids long. The CDR3, as DNA: TGTGCCAGTAGTATGTACCGGGGGTACACTGAAGCTTTCTTT. Amino acids: CASSMYRGYTEAFF.

This clonotype was recorded many times. The chain uses TRBV29-1 and TRBJ2-1, with 10 bases matching TRBD2. V was pared by 4 bases and J by 16 bases, with 4 bases of the junction left unmatched. There are 10 residues in the CDR3. CDR1 is SQVTM, CDR2 ANQGSEA, per germline. CDR3 in amino acids: CSVAGTSVFF. The DNA for the CDR3 is TGCAGCGTTGCCGGGACTAGCGTTTTCTTC.

This clonotype was detected only a few times. The rearrangement uses TRBV27 and TRBJ2-1; maybe TRBD2 (5 bases). CDR3 length: 18 amino acids. V was pared by 2 bases and J by 4 bases, with 21 bases between. Germline V CDR1 and CDR2: MNHEY, SMNVEV (reference sequence). The CDR3 spells CASSLTSPASTRYNEQFF. In DNA form, the CDR3 reads TGTGCCAGCAGTTTAACCTCGCCGGCTAGCACCCGATACAATGAGCAGTTCTTC.

This clonotype has only a few counts. The chain joins TRBV12-3 or TRBV12-4 to TRBJ2-5, with 8 bases lining up with TRBD1. This CDR3 has 15 residues. The V and J ends lost 7 bases and 5 bases, in that order; junction bases with no gene match: 12. In DNA form, the CDR3 reads TGTGCCAGCACCTTCGGACAGGGTGGCTGGGAGACCCAGTACTTC. Translating gives CASTFGQGGWETQYF.

The chain is built from TRBV27 and TRBJ2-1; D is undetermined. Trimming removed 6 bases from V and 0 bases from J, with 12 bases in between. The CDR3 is 15 residues long. CDR1 and CDR2 from the germline V gene are MNHEY and SMNVEV (reference sequence). Written as DNA, the CDR3 is TGTGCCAGCAGCATAACTTACAGCTCCTACAATGAGCAGTTCTTC. This codes for CASSITYSSYNEQFF.

The chain has TRBV2 and TRBJ1-2; 7 bases align to TRBD1. The CDR3 totals 16 residues. Germline V gene sequence: CDR1 SNHLY, CDR2 FYNNEI. Germline trimming cut 5 bases from V and 4 bases from J; bases unmatched to any gene: 13. DNA of the CDR3: TGTGCCAGCAGTCCCTCCGGGACAGCTTCCCTCTATGGCTACACCTTC. It specifies CASSPSGTASLYGYTF. The variable domain in full, with the rest retrieved from reference TRBV2 and TRBJ1-2, is EPEVTQTPSHQVTQMGQEVILRCVPISNHLYFYWYRQILGQKVEFLVSFYNNEISEKSEIFDDQFSVERPDGSNFTLKIRSTKLEDSAMYFCASSPSGTASLYGYTFGSGTRLTVV.

In its sample, this clonotype was seen a few times. Just one base apart from a much larger clone, this may be a read error. The chain combines TRBV2 with TRBJ2-2; D remains ambiguous. Germline CDR1 and CDR2: SNHLY and FYNNEI. This CDR3 has 13 amino acids. Deletions cut 2 bases from V and 2 bases from J, with 3 bases between. The CDR3 loop is CASSESNTGELFF. As DNA, the CDR3 is TGTGCCAGCAGTGAATCTAACACCGGGGAGCTGTTTTTT.

V and J are TRBV7-8 and TRBJ2-4; weak D call: TRBD2 (7 bases). Germline V gives CDR1 SGHVS, CDR2 FQNEAQ. This CDR3 spans 19 amino acids. Trimming took 8 bases from V and 1 from J, leaving 27 bases between them. The chain's CDR3 is CASEPRRRGEGVAKNIQYF. CDR3 DNA: TGTGCCAGCGAACCCCGGAGGCGTGGGGAGGGGGTTGCCAAAAACATTCAGTACTTC.

J is TRBJ2-4 and V is TRBV27, with 8 bases aligning to TRBD1. V lost 2 bases to trimming and J lost 3 bases; unmatched junction nucleotides: 6. From germline, CDR1 is MNHEY and CDR2 SMNVEV (reference sequence). CDR3 length: 16 amino acids. The CDR3 sequence: CASSLTTGVGKNIQYF. The CDR3 DNA follows: TGTGCCAGCAGTTTAACGACAGGGGTAGGCAAAAACATTCAGTACTTC.

J is TRBJ2-7 and V is TRBV7-8; D is possibly TRBD1 or TRBD2 (5 bases each). Trimming pared 5 bases from V and 5 bases from J, leaving 16 bases between. This CDR3 spans 14 amino acids. The V gene's germline CDR1 is SGHVS and CDR2 FQNEAQ. This chain's CDR3 is CASSVRDGRNEQYF. DNA of the CDR3: TGTGCCAGCAGCGTCCGGGACGGCAGAAACGAGCAGTACTTC.

V gene TRBV7-2 combines with J gene TRBJ2-5; TRBD2 is a possible D gene (6 bases). CDR1 and CDR2 from the germline V gene are SGHTA and FQGNSA. V was cut by 4 bases and J by 2 bases, with 11 bases left in between. There are 14 residues in the CDR3. For the CDR3, the DNA is TGTGCCAGCAGCTACCGGGACTTTCAAGAGACCCAGTACTTC. Translation: CASSYRDFQETQYF. The variable domain in full, completed from reference TRBV7-2 and TRBJ2-5, reads GAGVSQSPSNKVTEKGKDVELRCDPISGHTALYWYRQSLGQGLEFLIYFQGNSAPDKSGLPSDRFSAERTGGSVSTLTIQRTQQEDSAVYLCASSYRDFQETQYFGPGTRLLVL.

This clonotype appeared a few times. The V gene is TRBV29-1, the J gene TRBJ1-3; TRBD1 is a possible D gene (5 bases). The CDR3 covers 16 residues. Trimming took 7 bases from V and 0 from J, leaving 19 bases between them. Germline V lookup: CDR1 SQVTM, CDR2 ANQGSEA. The CDR3 DNA follows: TGCAGCGCAAGGTCGGGGGGGGATACCTCTGGAAACACCATATATTTT. It codes for CSARSGGDTSGNTIYF.

A few counts support this clonotype. The J gene is TRBJ2-1, the V gene TRBV11-2; 9 nucleotides agree with TRBD2. Trimming cost V 3 bases and J 5 bases; bases outside gene matches: 5. This CDR3 comprises 15 residues. The germline gives CDR1 SGHAT, CDR2 FQNNGV. CDR3 DNA sequence: TGTGCCAGCAGCTTTTCTAGCGGGGTTCACAATGAGCAGTTCTTC. Residues: CASSFSSGVHNEQFF.

This clonotype was seen a few times. The J gene is TRBJ1-4, the V gene TRBV12-3 or TRBV12-4; possibly TRBD1 for D (6 bases). The CDR3 consists of 12 residues. V lost 7 bases and J lost 12, with 15 bases in between. CDR3 in amino acids: CASNNPQGELFF. CDR3 nucleotides: TGTGCCAGCAACAACCCACAGGGAGAACTGTTTTTT.

This chain uses TRBV11-2 with TRBJ1-1; D gene unclear. The ends were cut back, 4 bases at V and 4 bases at J, with 7 bases in the middle. The CDR3 spans 12 residues. CDR1 is SGHAT, CDR2 FQNNGV, per germline. CDR3 in amino acids: CASSSAPTEAFF. In DNA, the CDR3 is TGTGCCAGCAGCTCCGCCCCCACTGAAGCTTTCTTT.